Listed below are T cell receptor beta chains from one sample, sequenced in a study of shared clonotypes between healthy human individuals. TCRdb's table, derived via immunoSEQ multiplex PCR, lists solely in-frame clones and lacks some. The sample lists some 2,500,000 clones; roughly 93% were seen once. Sequenced sample: naive CD4+ T cells from PBMCs. The source is a man between 18 and 35 years old in good health. Some clones in this sample may be carry-over from other donors' samples. CDR3s include the opening cysteine and the closing phenylalanine or tryptophan. A D gene is named only where the DNA matches it firmly. Size tells how often a clone was seen (once, few, many) or the class of an expanded clone, and some rows leave it out.

cdr3_aa cdr3_nt j_call v_call clone_size d_call
CASSPYLGHRRSPKTEAFF TGTGCCAGCAGCCCTTATTTGGGGCATCGACGGAGCCCGAAGACTGAAGCTTTCTTT TRBJ1-1 TRBV27 - -
CASSWAGFSDEQFF TGTGCCAGCAGTTGGGCCGGTTTCTCGGATGAGCAGTTCTTC TRBJ2-1 TRBV6-6 - -
CASSYFGTDTQYF TGTGCCAGCAGTTATTTCGGCACAGATACGCAGTATTTT TRBJ2-3 TRBV6-5 - -
CASSGQKISSYNEQFF TGCGCCAGCAGCGGCCAAAAGATCAGCTCCTACAATGAGCAGTTCTTC TRBJ2-1 TRBV5-1 - -
CAWRTGASGYWDTQYF TGTGCCTGGAGGACTGGGGCATCAGGGTATTGGGATACGCAGTATTTT TRBJ2-3 TRBV30 - -
CASSKASGARNYEQYF TGTGCCAGCAGTAAAGCCTCGGGGGCCCGGAACTACGAGCAGTACTTC TRBJ2-7 TRBV28 - -
CASSLWEGDTQYF TGTGCCAGCAGCTTATGGGAGGGGGATACGCAGTATTTT TRBJ2-3 TRBV7-2 - TRBD2
CASSQLAVTDTQYF TGTGCCAGCAGCCAACTAGCGGTAACAGATACGCAGTATTTT TRBJ2-3 TRBV14 - TRBD2
CATSKRLAGGETQYF TGTGCCACCAGCAAAAGACTAGCGGGAGGAGAGACCCAGTACTTC TRBJ2-5 TRBV15 - TRBD2
CASSLEWGGTGTYEQYF TGTGCCAGCAGCTTAGAGTGGGGCGGGACAGGAACCTACGAGCAGTACTTC TRBJ2-7 TRBV11-2 once TRBD1
CASSPPAGLSTEAFF TGTGCCAGCAGTCCTCCGGCTGGTTTGAGCACTGAAGCTTTCTTT TRBJ1-1 TRBV28 - -
CASSPVAKEETQYF TGTGCCAGCTCACCAGTCGCCAAGGAAGAGACCCAGTACTTC TRBJ2-5 TRBV18 - -